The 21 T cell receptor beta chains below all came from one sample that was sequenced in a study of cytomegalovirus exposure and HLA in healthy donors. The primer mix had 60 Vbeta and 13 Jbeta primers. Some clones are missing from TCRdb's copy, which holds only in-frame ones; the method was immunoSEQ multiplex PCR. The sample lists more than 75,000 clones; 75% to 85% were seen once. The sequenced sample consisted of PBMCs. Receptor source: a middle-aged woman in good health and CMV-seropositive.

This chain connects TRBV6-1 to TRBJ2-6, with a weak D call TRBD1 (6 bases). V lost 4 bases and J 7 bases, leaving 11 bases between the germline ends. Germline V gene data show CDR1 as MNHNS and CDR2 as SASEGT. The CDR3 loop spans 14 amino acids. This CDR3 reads CASSVQQGANVLTF. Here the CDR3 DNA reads TGTGCCAGCAGTGTCCAACAGGGAGCCAACGTCCTGACTTTC.

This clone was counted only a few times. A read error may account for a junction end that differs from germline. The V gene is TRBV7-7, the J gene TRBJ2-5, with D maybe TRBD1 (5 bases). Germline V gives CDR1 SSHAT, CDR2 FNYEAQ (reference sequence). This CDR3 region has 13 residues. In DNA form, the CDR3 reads TGTGCTAGCAGGGCGACAGCCCAAGAGACCCAGTACTTC. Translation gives CASRATAQETQYF.

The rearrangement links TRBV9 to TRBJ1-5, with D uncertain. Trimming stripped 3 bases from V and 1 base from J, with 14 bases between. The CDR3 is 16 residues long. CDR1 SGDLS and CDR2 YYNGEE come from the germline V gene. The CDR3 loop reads CASSEREGPSNQPQHF. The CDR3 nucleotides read TGTGCCAGCAGCGAGAGGGAAGGACCGAGCAATCAGCCCCAGCATTTT.

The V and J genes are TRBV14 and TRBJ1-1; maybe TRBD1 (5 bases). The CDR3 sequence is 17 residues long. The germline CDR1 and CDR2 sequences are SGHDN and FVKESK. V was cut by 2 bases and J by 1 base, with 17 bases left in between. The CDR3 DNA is TGTGCCAGCAGCCAACTAAGATCCGGGGGGGGGAACACTGAAGCTTTCTTT. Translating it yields CASSQLRSGGGNTEAFF.

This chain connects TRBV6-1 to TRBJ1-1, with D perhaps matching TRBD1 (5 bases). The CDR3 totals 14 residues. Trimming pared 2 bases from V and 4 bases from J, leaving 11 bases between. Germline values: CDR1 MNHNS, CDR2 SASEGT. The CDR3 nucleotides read TGTGCCAGCAGTGAAAGTAGTGGGGCCACTGAAGCTTTCTTT. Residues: CASSESSGATEAFF.

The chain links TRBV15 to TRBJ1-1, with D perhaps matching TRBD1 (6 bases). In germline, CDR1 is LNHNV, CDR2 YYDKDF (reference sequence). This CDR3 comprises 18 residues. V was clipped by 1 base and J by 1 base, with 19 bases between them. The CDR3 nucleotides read TGTGCCACCAGCAGAGGCGCCGGTTGGACAGTCGGGAACACTGAAGCTTTCTTT. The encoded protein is CATSRGAGWTVGNTEAFF.

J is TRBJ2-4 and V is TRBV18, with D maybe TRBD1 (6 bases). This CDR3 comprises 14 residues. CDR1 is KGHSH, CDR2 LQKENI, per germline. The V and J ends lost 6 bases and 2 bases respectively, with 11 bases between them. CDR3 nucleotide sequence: TGTGCCAGCTCTACGCAGGGGTCCAAAAACATTCAGTACTTC. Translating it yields CASSTQGSKNIQYF. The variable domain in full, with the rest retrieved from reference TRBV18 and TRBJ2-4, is NAGVMQNPRHLVRRRGQEARLRCSPMKGHSHVYWYRQLPEEGLKFMVYLQKENIIDESGMPKERFSAEFPKEGPSILRIQQVVRGDSAAYFCASSTQGSKNIQYFGAGTRLSVL.

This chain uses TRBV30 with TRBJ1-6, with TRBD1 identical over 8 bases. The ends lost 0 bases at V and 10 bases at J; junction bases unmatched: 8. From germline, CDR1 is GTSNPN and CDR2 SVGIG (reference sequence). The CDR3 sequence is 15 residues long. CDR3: CAWSVLVRGLSPLHF. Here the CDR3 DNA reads TGTGCCTGGAGTGTCCTGGTCAGGGGGCTGTCACCCCTCCACTTT.

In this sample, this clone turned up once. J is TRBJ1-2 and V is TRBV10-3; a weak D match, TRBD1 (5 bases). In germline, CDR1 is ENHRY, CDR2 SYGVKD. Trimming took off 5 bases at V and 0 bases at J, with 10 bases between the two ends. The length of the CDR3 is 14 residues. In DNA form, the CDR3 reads TGTGCCATCAGTTCGACAGAGGCTAACTATGGCTACACCTTC. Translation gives CAISSTEANYGYTF.

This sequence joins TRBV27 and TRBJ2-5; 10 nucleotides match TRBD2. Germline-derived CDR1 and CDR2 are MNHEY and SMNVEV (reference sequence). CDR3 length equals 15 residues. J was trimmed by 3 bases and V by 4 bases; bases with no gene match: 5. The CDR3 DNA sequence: TGTGCCAGCAGTTCCCTAGCGGGAGCAAAAGAGACCCAGTACTTC. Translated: CASSSLAGAKETQYF.

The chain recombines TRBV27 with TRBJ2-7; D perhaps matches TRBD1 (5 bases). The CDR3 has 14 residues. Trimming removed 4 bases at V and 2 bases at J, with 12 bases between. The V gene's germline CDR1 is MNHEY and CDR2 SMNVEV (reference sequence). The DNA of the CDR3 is TGTGCCAGCAGTTCCCCAGGGCCTACCTACGAGCAGTACTTC. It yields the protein CASSSPGPTYEQYF.

The CDR3 spells CASRPGQGMGETQYF. CDR3 nucleotides: TGTGCCAGCAGGCCTGGACAGGGGATGGGAGAGACCCAGTACTTC. The rearrangement joins TRBV7-3 to TRBJ2-5, with TRBD1 matching over 9 bases. The CDR3 loop spans 15 amino acids. Germline V gives CDR1 SGHTA, CDR2 FQGTGA. The junction had 9 bases not matched to a gene; V was cut back by 6 bases and J by 4 bases.

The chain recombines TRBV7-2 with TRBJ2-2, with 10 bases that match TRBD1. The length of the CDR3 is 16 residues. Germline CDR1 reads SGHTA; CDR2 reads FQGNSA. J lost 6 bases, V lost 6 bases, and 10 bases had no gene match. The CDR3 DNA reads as TGTGCCAGCAGACCGGGGACAGGGGTTAGGTCCGGGGAGCTGTTTTTT. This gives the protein CASRPGTGVRSGELFF.

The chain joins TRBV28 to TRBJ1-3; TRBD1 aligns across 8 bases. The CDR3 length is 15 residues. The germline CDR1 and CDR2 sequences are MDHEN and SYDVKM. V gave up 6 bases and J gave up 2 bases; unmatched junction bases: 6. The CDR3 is CASRVDRVAGNTIYF. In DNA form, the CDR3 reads TGTGCCAGCAGGGTGGACAGGGTGGCTGGAAACACCATATATTTT. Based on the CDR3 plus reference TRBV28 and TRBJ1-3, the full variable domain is DVKVTQSSRYLVKRTGEKVFLECVQDMDHENMFWYRQDPGLGLRLIYFSYDVKMKEKGDIPEGYSVSREKKERFSLILESASTNQTSMYLCASRVDRVAGNTIYFGEGSWLTVV.

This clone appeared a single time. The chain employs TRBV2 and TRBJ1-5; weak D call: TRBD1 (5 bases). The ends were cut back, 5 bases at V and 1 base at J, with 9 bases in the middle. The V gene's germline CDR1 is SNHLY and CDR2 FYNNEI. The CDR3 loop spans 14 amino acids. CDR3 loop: CASSFAGSNQPQHF. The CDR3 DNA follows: TGTGCCAGCAGTTTTGCAGGGAGCAATCAGCCCCAGCATTTT.

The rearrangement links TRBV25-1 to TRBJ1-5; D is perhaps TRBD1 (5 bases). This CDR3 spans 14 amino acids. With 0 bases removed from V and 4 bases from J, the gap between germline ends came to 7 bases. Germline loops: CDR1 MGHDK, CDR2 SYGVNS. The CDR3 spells CASSEYPGNQPQHF. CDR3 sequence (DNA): TGTGCCAGCAGTGAATACCCAGGGAATCAGCCCCAGCATTTT. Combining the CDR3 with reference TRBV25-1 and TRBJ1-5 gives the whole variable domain EADIYQTPRYLVIGTGKKITLECSQTMGHDKMYWYQQDPGMELHLIHYSYGVNSTEKGDLSSESTVSRIRTEHFPLTLESARPSHTSQYLCASSEYPGNQPQHFGDGTRLSIL.

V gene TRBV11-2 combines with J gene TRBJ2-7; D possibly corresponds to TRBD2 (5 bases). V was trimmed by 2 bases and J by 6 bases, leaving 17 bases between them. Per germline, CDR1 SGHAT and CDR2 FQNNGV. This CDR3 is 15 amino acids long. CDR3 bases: TGTGCCAGCAGCTTATTGAATTTTGTCGGGGTCGAGCAGTACTTC. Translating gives CASSLLNFVGVEQYF.

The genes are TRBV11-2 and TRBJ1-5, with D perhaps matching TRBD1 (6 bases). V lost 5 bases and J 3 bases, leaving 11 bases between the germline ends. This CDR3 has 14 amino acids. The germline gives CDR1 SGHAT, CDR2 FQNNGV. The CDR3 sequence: CASSETGPNQPQHF. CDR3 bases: TGTGCCAGCAGCGAGACAGGTCCCAATCAGCCCCAGCATTTT.

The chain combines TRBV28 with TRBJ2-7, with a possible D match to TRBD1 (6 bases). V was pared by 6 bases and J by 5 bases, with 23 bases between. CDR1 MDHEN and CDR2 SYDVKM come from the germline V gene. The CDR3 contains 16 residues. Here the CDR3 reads CASSSRGAGARNEQYF. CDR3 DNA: TGTGCCAGCAGCTCCCGTGGTGCAGGGGCGCGCAACGAGCAGTACTTC.

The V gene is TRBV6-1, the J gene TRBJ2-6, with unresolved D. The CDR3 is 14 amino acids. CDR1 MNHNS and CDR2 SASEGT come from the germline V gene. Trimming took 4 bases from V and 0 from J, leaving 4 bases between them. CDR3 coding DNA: TGTGCCAGCAGTGGTTACTCTGGGGCCAACGTCCTGACTTTC. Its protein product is CASSGYSGANVLTF.

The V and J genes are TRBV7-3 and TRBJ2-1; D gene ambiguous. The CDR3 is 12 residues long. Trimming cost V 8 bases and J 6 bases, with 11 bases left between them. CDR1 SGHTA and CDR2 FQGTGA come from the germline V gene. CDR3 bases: TGTGCCAGCGGTCGGGTTCGCAATGAGCAGTTCTTC. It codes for CASGRVRNEQFF. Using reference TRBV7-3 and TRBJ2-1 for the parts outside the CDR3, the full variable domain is GAGVSQTPSNKVTEKGKYVELRCDPISGHTALYWYRQSLGQGPEFLIYFQGTGAADDSGLPNDRFFAVRPEGSVSTLKIQRTERGDSAVYLCASGRVRNEQFFGPGTRLTVL.